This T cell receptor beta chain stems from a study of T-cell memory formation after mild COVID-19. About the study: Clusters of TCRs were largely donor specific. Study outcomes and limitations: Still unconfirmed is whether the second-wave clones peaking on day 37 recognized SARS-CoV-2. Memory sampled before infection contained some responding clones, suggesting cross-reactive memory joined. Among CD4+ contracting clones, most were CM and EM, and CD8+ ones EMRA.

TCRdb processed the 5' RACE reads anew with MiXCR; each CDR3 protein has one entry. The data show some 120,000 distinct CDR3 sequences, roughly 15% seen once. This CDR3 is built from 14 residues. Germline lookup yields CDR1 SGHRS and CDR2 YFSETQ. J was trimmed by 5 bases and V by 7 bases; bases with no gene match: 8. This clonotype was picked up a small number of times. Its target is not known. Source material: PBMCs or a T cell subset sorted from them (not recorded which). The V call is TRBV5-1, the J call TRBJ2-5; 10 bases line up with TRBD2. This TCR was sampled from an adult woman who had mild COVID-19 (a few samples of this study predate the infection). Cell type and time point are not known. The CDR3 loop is CASGIRTSGETQYF. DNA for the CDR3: TGCGCCAGCGGAATTAGGACTAGCGGTGAGACCCAGTACTTC.